The 23 T cell receptor beta chains in this list originate from one sample, sequenced in a study of a mutant IDH1 vaccine in newly diagnosed glioma. No antigens are known for them. Specified time point: week 23, last vaccination. What each vaccine dose contained was 300 ug of mutant IDH1 20-mer peptide, accompanied by topical imiquimod. Assay used: immunoSEQ multiplex PCR; TCRdb lists only in-frame clones, some missing. The table shows over 45,000 clones, with approximately 80% occurring only once. The specimen was PBMCs, collected from a glioma patient whose treatment included an IDH1 peptide vaccine. Receptors were obtained from a man between 35 and 55 years old with glioma.

The genes are TRBV6-5 and TRBJ1-2; D is uncertain. This CDR3 contains 13 residues. CDR1 and CDR2 (germline): MNHEY, SVGAGI. V lost 7 bases and J 5 bases, leaving 14 bases between the germline ends. This CDR3 is CASTPRWGYGYTF. DNA of the CDR3: TGTGCCAGCACTCCACGGTGGGGATATGGCTACACCTTC.

This clone is a singleton in its sample. The CDR3 DNA reads TGTGCCAGCAGACGGGGACAGGGTTACAATGAGCAGTTCTTC. Its translation: CASRRGQGYNEQFF. V gene TRBV6-5 combines with J gene TRBJ2-1; 9 bases line up with TRBD1. J lost 4 bases, V lost 6 bases, and 4 bases had no gene match. There are 14 residues in the CDR3. Looked up from germline, CDR1 is MNHEY and CDR2 is SVGAGI.

The V gene is TRBV12-5, the J gene TRBJ1-2; D possibly corresponds to TRBD1 (6 bases). Looked up from germline, CDR1 is LGHNT and CDR2 is FRNRAP. This CDR3 comprises 16 residues. V was cut by 7 bases and J by 2 bases, with 20 bases left in between. The CDR3 DNA reads TGTGCTAGTGTTTTACAGGGAGATGGGGGCAACTATGGCTACACCTTC. Encoded protein: CASVLQGDGGNYGYTF.

The CDR3 here is CAISEIWGADVNTEAFF. CDR3 DNA: TGTGCCATCAGTGAGATATGGGGCGCAGATGTGAACACTGAAGCTTTCTTT. The gene calls are TRBV10-3 and TRBJ1-1, with D perhaps matching TRBD1 (5 bases). There are 17 residues in the CDR3. V was clipped by 2 bases and J by 0 bases, with 16 bases between them. The germline gives CDR1 ENHRY, CDR2 SYGVKD.

In DNA form, the CDR3 reads TGTGCCTGGGGGTACGGGGGGACCTACTACGAGCAGTACTTC. It translates to CAWGYGGTYYEQYF. The chain links TRBV30 to TRBJ2-7; TRBD2 aligns across 7 bases. V gave up 5 bases and J gave up 3 bases; unmatched junction bases: 10. This CDR3 is 14 amino acids long. Germline values: CDR1 GTSNPN, CDR2 SVGIG (reference sequence).

This sequence joins TRBV5-4 and TRBJ2-2, with D tentatively TRBD1 (6 bases). The CDR3 extends over 14 amino acids. Trimming stripped 7 bases from V and 3 bases from J, with 13 bases between. Germline CDR1 is SGHNT and CDR2 is YYREEE (reference sequence). CDR3 sequence (DNA): TGTGCCAGCGAGTGGGGGCCCGACACCGGGGAGCTGTTTTTT. Residues: CASEWGPDTGELFF.

The chain recombines TRBV2 with TRBJ2-7; D is undetermined. Trimming removed 3 bases from V and 5 bases from J, with 14 bases in between. Germline V CDR1 and CDR2: SNHLY, FYNNEI. CDR3 size: 14 residues. The CDR3 coding sequence is TGTGCCAGCAGTGAGTCACAGATCACTCACGAGCAGTACTTC. Its protein product is CASSESQITHEQYF.

The chain is built from TRBV7-9 and TRBJ2-7, with D unclear. V gave up 1 base and J gave up 6 bases, with 7 bases separating them. This CDR3 has 12 residues. CDR1 is SEHNR, CDR2 FQNEAQ, per germline (reference sequence). In DNA form, the CDR3 reads TGTGCCAGCAGCTTAGGGACGGCCGAGCAGTACTTC. Residues: CASSLGTAEQYF.

This sequence joins TRBV5-1 and TRBJ1-1, with 11 bases aligning to TRBD1. Germline V lookup: CDR1 SGHRS, CDR2 YFSETQ. Unmatched junction bases numbered 8, after V lost 4 bases and J lost 3 bases. The CDR3 extends over 16 amino acids. This CDR3 reads CASSGRTGGLDTEAFF. The DNA for the CDR3 is TGCGCCAGCAGCGGACGGACAGGGGGCCTCGACACTGAAGCTTTCTTT.

The V call is TRBV5-6, the J call TRBJ1-2; tentative D call: TRBD1 (5 bases). The CDR3 contains 16 residues. The ends were cut back, 2 bases at V and 0 bases at J, with 14 bases in the middle. Germline values: CDR1 SGHDT, CDR2 YYEEEE. CDR3 nucleotides: TGTGCCAGCAGCTTCAGAGAGGGGTCGCCTAACTATGGCTACACCTTC. Its translation: CASSFREGSPNYGYTF.

The rearrangement links TRBV13 to TRBJ1-1; 9 bases are a match to TRBD1. The CDR3 covers 16 residues. CDR1 and CDR2 (germline): PRHDT, FYEKMQ (reference sequence). V shed 2 bases and J 3 bases; nucleotides not matched to a gene: 7. This CDR3 reads CASSLLSGTGYTEAFF. For the CDR3, the DNA is TGTGCCAGCAGCTTACTCTCCGGGACAGGGTACACTGAAGCTTTCTTT.

The V gene is TRBV7-2, the J gene TRBJ2-7, with 13 positions matching TRBD2. This CDR3 has 15 residues. Germline-derived CDR1 and CDR2 are SGHTA and FQGNSA. Trimming cost V 5 bases and J 3 bases; bases outside gene matches: 4. The chain's CDR3 is CASSAGLAGVYEQYF. In DNA form, the CDR3 reads TGTGCCAGCAGCGCTGGACTAGCGGGAGTCTACGAGCAGTACTTC.

This chain links TRBV6-7 with TRBJ1-2, with unresolved D. TRBV6-7 is noted as an ORF with a role that remains uncertain. Trimming removed 0 bases at V and 0 bases at J, with 17 bases between. The CDR3 spans 18 residues. The CDR3: CASSYSTPRRRANYGYTF. CDR3 nucleotide sequence: TGTGCCAGCAGTTACTCGACGCCACGTCGACGAGCTAACTATGGCTACACCTTC.

In its sample, this clone was seen once. The V call is TRBV30, the J call TRBJ1-2, with D possibly TRBD1 on 6 matching bases. V was shortened by 1 base and J by 2 bases, with 11 bases between the two germline ends. Germline assignment: CDR1 GTSNPN and CDR2 SVGIG (reference sequence). The CDR3 is 14 amino acids. The CDR3 spells CAWSGLGANYGYTF. For the CDR3, the DNA is TGTGCCTGGAGTGGTCTGGGGGCCAACTATGGCTACACCTTC.

The genes are TRBV2 and TRBJ2-5; the match to TRBD2 covers 7 bases. Trimming took 9 bases from V and 9 from J; bases not matched to a gene: 16. This CDR3 is built from 14 residues. CDR1 and CDR2 from the germline V gene are SNHLY and FYNNEI. CDR3 residues: CASGPGLPGEAQYF. CDR3 coding DNA: TGTGCCAGTGGCCCGGGACTACCGGGGGAGGCCCAGTACTTC. Complete variable domain (other parts from reference TRBV2 and TRBJ2-5): EPEVTQTPSHQVTQMGQEVILRCVPISNHLYFYWYRQILGQKVEFLVSFYNNEISEKSEIFDDQFSVERPDGSNFTLKIRSTKLEDSAMYFCASGPGLPGEAQYFGPGTRLLVL.

The rearrangement joins TRBV5-4 to TRBJ2-7, with 11 bases fitting TRBD1. This CDR3 is built from 14 residues. Germline CDR1 is SGHNT and CDR2 is YYREEE (reference sequence). With 4 bases clipped from V and 4 bases from J, the junction kept 4 bases outside the gene matches. The DNA for the CDR3 is TGTGCCAGCAGCGCGGACAGGGGGCTATACGAGCAGTACTTC. Translating gives CASSADRGLYEQYF.

This clone was detected only once. V and J are TRBV15 and TRBJ1-1; D remains unclear. V was cut by 0 bases and J by 0 bases, with 2 bases left in between. The length of the CDR3 is 13 residues. Germline CDR1 and CDR2: LNHNV and YYDKDF (reference sequence). Here the CDR3 reads CATSRDLNTEAFF. The CDR3 nucleotides read TGTGCCACCAGCAGAGACCTGAACACTGAAGCTTTCTTT.

CDR3 in DNA: TGTGCCAGCAGGCTAAACGTCCAAAACATTCAGTACTTC. It yields the protein CASRLNVQNIQYF. The chain joins TRBV6-1 to TRBJ2-4; D remains ambiguous. This CDR3 region has 13 residues. Germline CDR1 reads MNHNS; CDR2 reads SASEGT. Trimming took off 6 bases at V and 5 bases at J, with 11 bases between the two ends.

The V call is TRBV5-1, the J call TRBJ2-6; D call uncertain. The V end lost 2 bases, the J end lost 2 bases, and 8 bases lay between the germline ends. This CDR3 has 15 amino acids. Per germline, CDR1 SGHRS and CDR2 YFSETQ. The CDR3 nucleotides are TGCGCCAGCAGCTTAACAGAAGCTGGGGCCAACGTCCTGACTTTC. It translates to CASSLTEAGANVLTF.

CDR3 nucleotides: TGTGCCAACCAGCGCGGAGGGAACACTGAAGCTTTCTTT. Amino acids: CANQRGGNTEAFF. The V and J genes are TRBV7-9 and TRBJ1-1, with D uncertain. The V end was cut by 10 bases, the J end by 1 base, with 13 bases between. The CDR3 sequence is 13 residues long. CDR1 and CDR2 (germline): SEHNR, FQNEAQ (reference sequence). The full variable domain, rest sourced from reference TRBV7-9 and TRBJ1-1, is DTGVSQNPRHKITKRGQNVTFRCDPISEHNRLYWYRQTLGQGPEFLTYFQNEAQLEKSRLLSDRFSAERPKGSFSTLEIQRTEQGDSAMYLCANQRGGNTEAFFGQGTRLTVV.

This clone was observed a single time. The CDR3 loop is CASRRTTNTEAFF. The CDR3 nucleotides are TGTGCCAGCAGGAGGACGACGAACACTGAAGCTTTCTTT. The chain joins TRBV13 to TRBJ1-1; D remains ambiguous. V dropped 6 bases and J dropped 1 base, with 9 bases sitting between them. From germline, CDR1 is PRHDT and CDR2 FYEKMQ (reference sequence). CDR3 length equals 13 residues.

This chain connects TRBV6-1 to TRBJ1-1, with 7 bases fitting TRBD1. The CDR3 spans 15 residues. Germline loops: CDR1 MNHNS, CDR2 SASEGT. The ends lost 5 bases at V and 1 base at J; junction bases unmatched: 7. CDR3 bases: TGTGCCAGCAGTTGGGACAGTGGGGAGAACACTGAAGCTTTCTTT. Encoded protein: CASSWDSGENTEAFF.

The rearrangement links TRBV29-1 to TRBJ2-5, with TRBD2 matching 7 bases. J was trimmed by 6 bases and V by 5 bases; bases with no gene match: 9. CDR1 SQVTM and CDR2 ANQGSEA come from the germline V gene. This CDR3 spans 13 amino acids. CDR3 sequence: CSVQGPGRKTQYF. DNA of the CDR3: TGCAGCGTTCAGGGCCCCGGGAGGAAGACCCAGTACTTC.